The source of this T cell receptor beta chain is a study of T-cell reconstitution after alpha-beta-depleted transplantation in children. This CDR3 spans 18 amino acids. The V and J ends lost 5 bases and 1 base, in that order; junction bases with no gene match: 8. The authors prepared the TCRbeta library with unique molecular identifiers. TCRdb re-derived calls from the PCR reads in MiXCR, one entry per CDR3 protein. The table has about 290,000 distinct CDR3 sequences, roughly 7.8% seen once; the top ten hold 8.5% to 9.5%. Study-wide results and caveats: After transplant, high TCRbeta diversity at day 60 in some patients arose from surviving recipient T cells and thymic progenitors. From newly produced T cells came most of the T-cell counts and diversity one year after transplant. Several hundred expanded graft clones reportedly supplied alpha-beta T cells about two months after transplant.

This clonotype appeared many times. Antigen unknown. This material consisted of peripheral blood, taken 360 days after TCRalphabeta/CD19-depleted stem cell transplant. This clonotype was obtained from a female patient aged 2-9 years who had a stem cell transplant for Fanconi anemia, so the T cells may come from the graft donor. V usage is TRBV12-3 or TRBV12-4 and J usage is TRBJ2-1, with 13 bases fitting TRBD2. The CDR3: CASSQTSGGALSYNEQFF. In DNA, the CDR3 is TGTGCCAGCAGTCAAACTAGCGGGGGGGCCTTGTCCTACAATGAGCAGTTCTTC.